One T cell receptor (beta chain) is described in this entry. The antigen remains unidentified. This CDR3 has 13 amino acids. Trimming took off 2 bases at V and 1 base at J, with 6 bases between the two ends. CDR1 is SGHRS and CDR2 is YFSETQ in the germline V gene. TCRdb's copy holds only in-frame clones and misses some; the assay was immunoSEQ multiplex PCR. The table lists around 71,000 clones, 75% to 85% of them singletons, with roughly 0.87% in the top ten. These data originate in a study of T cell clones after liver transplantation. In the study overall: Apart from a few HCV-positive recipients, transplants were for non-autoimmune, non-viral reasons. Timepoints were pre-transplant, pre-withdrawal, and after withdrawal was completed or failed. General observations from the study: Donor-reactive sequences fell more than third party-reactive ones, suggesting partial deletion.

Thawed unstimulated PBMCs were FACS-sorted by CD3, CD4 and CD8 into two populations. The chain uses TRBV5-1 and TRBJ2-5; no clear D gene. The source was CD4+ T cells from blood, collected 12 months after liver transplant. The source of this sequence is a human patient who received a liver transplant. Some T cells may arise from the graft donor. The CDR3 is CASSLIVQETQYF. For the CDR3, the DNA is TGCGCCAGCAGCTTAATCGTCCAAGAGACCCAGTACTTC.